One sample yielded the 10 T cell receptor beta chains listed below, sequenced in a study of blood T cells in healthy people across ages. Through a sample-barcoded 5' primer and a J-beta primer mix, a second PCR was run for roughly 6 to 11 cycles. Using its own MiXCR run on the 5' RACE reads, TCRdb lists one record per CDR3 protein. The table has around 1,800,000 distinct CDR3 sequences, around 42% seen once; the top ten hold roughly 24%. Sequenced: blood. The origin of the receptors is a human donor in good health.

This clonotype was picked up a small number of times. The rearrangement joins TRBV6-1 to TRBJ2-3, with TRBD2 as a possible D gene (5 bases). The germline V gene encodes CDR1 MNHNS and CDR2 SASEGT. V was shortened by 0 bases and J by 1 base, with 11 bases between the two germline ends. This CDR3 spans 16 amino acids. The CDR3 loop is CASSEARLARTDTQYF. CDR3 DNA: TGTGCCAGCAGTGAAGCGAGGCTAGCTCGCACAGATACGCAGTATTTT.

The CDR3 spells CASSMGGLAGGRSYNEQFF. CDR3 sequence (DNA): TGTGCCAGTAGTATGGGAGGACTAGCGGGGGGGCGGTCCTACAATGAGCAGTTCTTC. This chain links TRBV7-2 with TRBJ2-1; 15 nucleotides align to TRBD2. Per the germline V gene, CDR1 is SGHTA and CDR2 is FQGNSA. The CDR3 has 19 residues. V shed 9 bases, J shed 1 base, and the junction held 13 bases outside the gene matches.

The chain recombines TRBV20-1 with TRBJ2-4; 7 bases align to TRBD2. The CDR3 is 13 amino acids. The junction had 5 bases not matched to a gene; V was cut back by 3 bases and J by 6 bases. The germline V gene has CDR1 DFQATT and CDR2 SNEGSKA (reference sequence). CDR3: CSASSGIGNIQYF. As DNA, the CDR3 is TGCAGTGCTAGCAGCGGGATTGGAAACATTCAGTACTTC.

Regarding this clonotype: This sequence may be a read error, since a much larger clone differs from it by one base. The chain recombines TRBV7-2 with TRBJ2-4; 10 bases fit TRBD1. The closer fit of TRBJ2-7 to the DNA end suggests the J call may be wrong. From germline, CDR1 is SGHTA and CDR2 FQGNSA. The CDR3 spans 14 residues. CDR3 protein: CANSSGTGAYEQYF. In nucleotides, the CDR3 is TGTGCCAACAGCTCCGGGACAGGGGCCTACGAGCAGTACTTC.

The rearrangement links TRBV5-6 to TRBJ2-1; 9 bases fit TRBD1. The V gene's germline CDR1 is SGHDT and CDR2 YYEEEE. The V segment lost 0 bases and the J segment 6 bases; nucleotides outside the gene matches: 4. The CDR3 covers 15 residues. The CDR3 DNA follows: TGTGCCAGCAGCTTGGGGGGACAGGGCATCAATGAGCAGTTCTTC. Amino acid sequence: CASSLGGQGINEQFF.

The chain joins TRBV20-1 to TRBJ2-5; D could derive from TRBD1 or TRBD2 (5 bases each). Germline CDR1 is DFQATT and CDR2 is SNEGSKA (reference sequence). Trimming took off 6 bases at V and 0 bases at J, with 11 bases between the two ends. The CDR3 is 13 residues long. Written as DNA, the CDR3 is TGCAGTGCCCCCGGGACCCACCAAGAGACCCAGTACTTC. This gives the protein CSAPGTHQETQYF.

The chain is built from TRBV6-2 or TRBV6-3 and TRBJ2-7; possible D gene TRBD2, 5 bases. Per germline, CDR1 MNHEY and CDR2 SVGEGT. This CDR3 region has 14 residues. V was clipped by 3 bases and J by 4 bases, with 13 bases between them. The CDR3 DNA is TGTGCCAGCAGTTATTCAACGACGGGGTACGAGCAGTACTTC. This translates into CASSYSTTGYEQYF.

The rearrangement links TRBV5-1 to TRBJ2-1; tentative D call: TRBD2 (6 bases). The germline gives CDR1 SGHRS, CDR2 YFSETQ. The CDR3 covers 15 residues. V shed 4 bases and J shed 7 bases, with 18 bases lying between them. Here the CDR3 reads CASSLRRGIENEQFF. CDR3 coding DNA: TGCGCCAGCAGCCTCCGACGGGGGATTGAAAATGAGCAGTTCTTC.

The rearrangement joins TRBV4-2 to TRBJ1-2; D remains ambiguous. V gave up 0 bases and J gave up 8 bases, with 10 bases separating them. The CDR3 sequence is 13 residues long. Germline CDR1 and CDR2: LGHNA and YNFKEQ. DNA for the CDR3: TGTGCCAGCAGCCAAGATCCGGGTAGCGGCTACACCTTC. The encoded protein is CASSQDPGSGYTF.

The chain joins TRBV24-1 to TRBJ1-4; D possibly corresponds to TRBD1 (5 bases). Per germline, CDR1 KGHDR and CDR2 SFDVKD. Trimming removed 2 bases at V and 0 bases at J, with 9 bases between. The CDR3 is 16 amino acids. The CDR3 sequence is CATSDSDTSTNEKLFF. The DNA for the CDR3 is TGTGCCACCAGTGATTCGGACACTTCAACTAATGAAAAACTGTTTTTT.